The clone carrying this T cell receptor beta chain was recorded at least ten times. As yet, its antigen is unknown. The sample comes from a study of shared clonotypes between healthy human individuals. Study as a whole: Plates per donor: three CD4 naive, three CD4 memory, two CD8 naive, one CD8 memory. Study results and limitations: Only a few donors were included, so the genetic and exposure-history diversity represented was limited.

Losses at the gene ends were 2 bases for V and 4 bases for J; bases not matched to a gene: 6. There are 15 residues in the CDR3. Germline loops: CDR1 LGHNA, CDR2 YSLEER. Nashville, Tennessee was home to all donors, who were Caucasian adults. Method: immunoSEQ multiplex PCR; TCRdb's copy keeps in-frame clones and lacks some. The table has roughly 300,000 clones, less than 85% seen once. The receptor comes from a man aged 25-40 years in good health. Sequencing was performed on memory CD4+ T cells sorted from blood. The subset is: CD45RA-negative fraction. V is TRBV4-3 and J is TRBJ2-7; TRBD2 aligns across 9 bases. CDR3 protein: CASSQSSAGGYEQYF. CDR3 DNA sequence: TGCGCCAGCAGCCAATCATCAGCGGGAGGATACGAGCAGTACTTC.